The text below deals with one TCR beta chain. What it binds is not known. The sample belongs to a study of B cell selection in AIRE deficiency. Study outcomes and limitations: Healthy donors alone shared under 35% of several thousand Treg sequences; patients alone less than 10%. CDR3s were shorter in shared Treg sequences, reflecting few non-templated nucleotide insertions.

As originally analysed: Patients' conventional T cells yielded about 100,000 distinct TCRbeta sequences; donors' roughly 1.3x10^5. Assay: immunoSEQ multiplex PCR; the TCRdb copy retains only in-frame clones and omits some. That table gives V, J and clone size, and the DNA gave D and trimming. Here the sample spans roughly 24,000 clones, about 96% being singletons. This CDR3 contains 15 residues. The sorted conventional CD4 T cells were gated as CD4+CD127+. Healthy unrelated donors supplied the control samples. What was sequenced was CD4+CD127+ conventional T cells sorted from PBMCs. This chain uses TRBV21-1 with TRBJ1-2. TRBV21-1 is assigned pseudogene status. This receptor was identified in a human donor in good health. This chain's CDR3 is CASTPRKGANYGYTF. As DNA, the CDR3 is TGTGCCAGCACCCCGAGGAAGGGCGCTAACTATGGCTACACCTTC.